A selection of T cell receptor beta chains follows, all from one sample in a study of cytomegalovirus exposure and HLA in healthy donors. Assay used: immunoSEQ multiplex PCR; TCRdb lists only in-frame clones, some missing. The sample yields 75,000 to 90,000 clones, about four fifths seen once. Sample: PBMCs. All receptors derive from a woman between 40 and 50 years old in good health and CMV-seropositive. Each CDR3 is given with its conserved first and last residue. The D gene is left open where the match is weak. Clone size, where shown, is once, few, many, or a class for clones that have expanded.

d_gene	j_gene	v_gene	abundance	CDR3nt	CDR3aa
-	TRBJ1-4	TRBV28	few	TGTGCCAGCACCCCCGGGAGTGAAAAACTGTTTTTT	CASTPGSEKLFF
-	TRBJ1-5	TRBV4-3	-	TGCGCCAGCAGCCAAGATTGGCATAGCAATCAGCCCCAGCATTTT	CASSQDWHSNQPQHF
TRBD1	TRBJ1-2	TRBV4-2	-	TGTGCCAGCAGCCAAGATGGGACAGGGGGCGCATATGGCTACACCTTC	CASSQDGTGGAYGYTF
TRBD2	TRBJ2-1	TRBV15	-	TGTGCCACCAGCAGAGATGGTGGACTAGCGACCTACAATGAGCAGTTCTTC	CATSRDGGLATYNEQFF
-	TRBJ2-2	TRBV6-1	-	TGTGCCAGCAGTGATTCCAGGGGTGGGATCGGGGAGCTGTTTTTT	CASSDSRGGIGELFF
TRBD1	TRBJ2-6	TRBV5-6	once	TGTGCCAGCAGTCCGGGACAGGGATCTGGGGCCAACGTCCTGACTTTC	CASSPGQGSGANVLTF
TRBD1	TRBJ2-2	TRBV7-2	-	TGTGCCAGCAGCTTCCCACCCACAGGGGCATTTGCCGGGGAGCTGTTTTTT	CASSFPPTGAFAGELFF
TRBD1	TRBJ2-3	TRBV5-1	-	TGCGCCAGCAGCTTGGTCACCGGGACAGGGGGAACAGATACGCAGTATTTT	CASSLVTGTGGTDTQYF
TRBD2	TRBJ2-5	TRBV27	-	TGTGCCAGCAGTTTGTCAGCGGGGGTACCAGAGACCCAGTACTTC	CASSLSAGVPETQYF
TRBD2	TRBJ2-4	TRBV18	once	TGTGCCAGCTCACCCCAGACTAGCGGGGGAGGCATTCAGTACTTC	CASSPQTSGGGIQYF
TRBD2	TRBJ2-5	TRBV12-5	-	TGTGCTAGTGCCCTACGGGGGGGACAAGAGACCCAGTACTTC	CASALRGGQETQYF
TRBD1	TRBJ2-2	TRBV5-1	-	TGCGCCAGCAGCTCACAGGGGGCGGACGGGGAGCTGTTTTTT	CASSSQGADGELFF
-	TRBJ2-1	TRBV5-1	once	TGCGCCAGCAGCTTGGCTACGGACAGCTCCTACAATGAGCAGTTCTTC	CASSLATDSSYNEQFF